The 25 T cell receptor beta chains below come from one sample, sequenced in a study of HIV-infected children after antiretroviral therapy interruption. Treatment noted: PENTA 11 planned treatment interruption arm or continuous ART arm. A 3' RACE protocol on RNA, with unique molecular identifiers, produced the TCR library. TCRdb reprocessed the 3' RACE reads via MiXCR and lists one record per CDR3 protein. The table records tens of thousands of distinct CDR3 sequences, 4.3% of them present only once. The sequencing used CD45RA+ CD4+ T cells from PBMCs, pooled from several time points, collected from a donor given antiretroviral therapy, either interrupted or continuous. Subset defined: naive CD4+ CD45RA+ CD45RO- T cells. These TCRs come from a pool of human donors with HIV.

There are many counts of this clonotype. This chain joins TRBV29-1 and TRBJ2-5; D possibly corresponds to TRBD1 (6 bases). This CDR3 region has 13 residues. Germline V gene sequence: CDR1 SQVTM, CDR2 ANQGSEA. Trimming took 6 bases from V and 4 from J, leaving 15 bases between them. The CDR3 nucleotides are TGCAGCGTGGGTAGAGCAGGGGTAGAGACCCAGTACTTC. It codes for CSVGRAGVETQYF.

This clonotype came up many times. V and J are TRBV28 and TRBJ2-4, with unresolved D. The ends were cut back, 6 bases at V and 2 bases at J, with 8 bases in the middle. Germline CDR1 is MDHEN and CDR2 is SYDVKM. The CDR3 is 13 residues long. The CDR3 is CASSSHTKNIQYF. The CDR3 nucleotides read TGTGCCAGCAGCAGTCACACCAAAAACATTCAGTACTTC. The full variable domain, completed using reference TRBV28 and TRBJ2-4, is DVKVTQSSRYLVKRTGEKVFLECVQDMDHENMFWYRQDPGLGLRLIYFSYDVKMKEKGDIPEGYSVSREKKERFSLILESASTNQTSMYLCASSSHTKNIQYFGAGTRLSVL.

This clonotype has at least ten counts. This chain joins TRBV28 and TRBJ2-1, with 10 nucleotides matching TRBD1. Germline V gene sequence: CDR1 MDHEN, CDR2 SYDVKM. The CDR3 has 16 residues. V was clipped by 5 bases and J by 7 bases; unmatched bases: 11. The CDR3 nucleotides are TGTGCCAGCAGTACTACCGGGACAGGGGCAGGGAATGAGCAGTTCTTC. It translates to CASSTTGTGAGNEQFF.

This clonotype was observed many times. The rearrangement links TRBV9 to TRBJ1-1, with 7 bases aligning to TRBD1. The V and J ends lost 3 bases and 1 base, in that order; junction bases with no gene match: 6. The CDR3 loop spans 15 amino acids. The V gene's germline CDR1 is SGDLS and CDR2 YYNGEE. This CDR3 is CASSEWDSKNTEAFF. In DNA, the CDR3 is TGTGCCAGCAGCGAGTGGGACAGCAAGAACACTGAAGCTTTCTTT.

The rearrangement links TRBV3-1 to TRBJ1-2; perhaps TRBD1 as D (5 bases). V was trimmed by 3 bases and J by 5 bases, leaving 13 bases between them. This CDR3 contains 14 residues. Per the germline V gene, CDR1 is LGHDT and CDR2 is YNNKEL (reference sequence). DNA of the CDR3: TGTGCCAGCAGCCATGTGACAGACGGATATGGCTACACCTTC. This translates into CASSHVTDGYGYTF.

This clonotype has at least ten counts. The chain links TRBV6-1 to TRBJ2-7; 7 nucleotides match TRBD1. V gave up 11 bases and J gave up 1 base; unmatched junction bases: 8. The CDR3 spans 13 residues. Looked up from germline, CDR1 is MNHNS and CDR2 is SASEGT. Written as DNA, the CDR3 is TGTGCCCACGGACCGGACAGGTCCTACGAGCAGTACTTC. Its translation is CAHGPDRSYEQYF.

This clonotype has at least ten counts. The CDR3 DNA reads as TGCAGTGCTAGAGTCGGGAAAAGGGCGGGGGCCTCCTACAATGAGCAGTTCTTC. Amino acid sequence: CSARVGKRAGASYNEQFF. The V gene is TRBV20-1, the J gene TRBJ2-1, with TRBD2 as a possible D gene (7 bases). Trimming removed 1 base from V and 0 bases from J, with 19 bases in between. Germline V gene data show CDR1 as DFQATT and CDR2 as SNEGSKA (reference sequence). CDR3 length: 18 amino acids.

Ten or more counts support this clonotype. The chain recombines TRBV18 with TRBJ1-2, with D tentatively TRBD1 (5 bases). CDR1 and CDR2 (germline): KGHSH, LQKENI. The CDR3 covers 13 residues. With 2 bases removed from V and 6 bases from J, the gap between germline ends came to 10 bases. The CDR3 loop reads CASSPRDGNGYTF. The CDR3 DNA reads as TGTGCCAGCTCACCAAGGGACGGGAATGGCTACACCTTC.

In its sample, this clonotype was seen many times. CDR3 bases: TGCAGTGCTTCGGACAGGGGGCTTCTCGGCTACACCTTC. Its protein product is CSASDRGLLGYTF. The chain has TRBV20-1 and TRBJ1-2, with 11 bases matching TRBD1. Germline CDR1 reads DFQATT; CDR2 reads SNEGSKA (reference sequence). The trim removed 5 bases at V and 8 bases at J, leaving 7 bases unmatched. The CDR3 consists of 13 residues.

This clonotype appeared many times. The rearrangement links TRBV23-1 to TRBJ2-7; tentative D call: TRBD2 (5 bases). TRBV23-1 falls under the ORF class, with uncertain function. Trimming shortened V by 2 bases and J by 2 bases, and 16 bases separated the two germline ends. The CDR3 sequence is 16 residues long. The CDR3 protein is CASSQKRTPGPYEQYF. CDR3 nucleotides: TGCGCCAGCAGTCAAAAGCGGACCCCCGGTCCCTACGAGCAGTACTTC.

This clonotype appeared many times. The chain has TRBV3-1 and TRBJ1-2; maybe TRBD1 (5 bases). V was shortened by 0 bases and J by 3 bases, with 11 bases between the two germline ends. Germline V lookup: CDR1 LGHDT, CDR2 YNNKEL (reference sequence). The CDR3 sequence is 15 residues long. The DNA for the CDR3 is TGTGCCAGCAGCCAAGATTGGGCCAGGGACTATGGCTACACCTTC. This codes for CASSQDWARDYGYTF.

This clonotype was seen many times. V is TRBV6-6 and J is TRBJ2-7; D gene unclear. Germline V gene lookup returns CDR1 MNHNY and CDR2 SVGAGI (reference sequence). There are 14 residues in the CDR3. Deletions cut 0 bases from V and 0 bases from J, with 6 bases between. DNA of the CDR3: TGTGCCAGCAGTTACTCGGATTACTCCTACGAGCAGTACTTC. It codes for CASSYSDYSYEQYF.

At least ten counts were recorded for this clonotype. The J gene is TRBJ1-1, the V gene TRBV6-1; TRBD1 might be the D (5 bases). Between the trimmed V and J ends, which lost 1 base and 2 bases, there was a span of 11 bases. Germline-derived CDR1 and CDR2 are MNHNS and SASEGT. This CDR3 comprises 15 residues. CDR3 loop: CASSEVGAGNTEAFF. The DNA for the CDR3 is TGTGCCAGCAGTGAAGTTGGGGCAGGAAACACTGAAGCTTTCTTT.

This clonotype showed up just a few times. The CDR3, as DNA: TGTGCCTGGAGGCGGCAGTCGAACACTGAAGCTTTCTTT. Its protein product is CAWRRQSNTEAFF. The V gene is TRBV30, the J gene TRBJ1-1; D is ambiguous. The CDR3 loop spans 13 amino acids. V was pared by 3 bases and J by 1 base, with 9 bases between. CDR1 GTSNPN and CDR2 SVGIG come from the germline V gene (reference sequence).

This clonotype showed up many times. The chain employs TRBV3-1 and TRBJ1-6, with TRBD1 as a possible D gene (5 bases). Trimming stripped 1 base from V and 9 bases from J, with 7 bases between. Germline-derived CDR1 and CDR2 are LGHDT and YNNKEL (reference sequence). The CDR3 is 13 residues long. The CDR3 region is CASSQARASPLHF. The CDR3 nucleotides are TGTGCCAGCAGCCAAGCCAGGGCTTCACCCCTCCACTTT.

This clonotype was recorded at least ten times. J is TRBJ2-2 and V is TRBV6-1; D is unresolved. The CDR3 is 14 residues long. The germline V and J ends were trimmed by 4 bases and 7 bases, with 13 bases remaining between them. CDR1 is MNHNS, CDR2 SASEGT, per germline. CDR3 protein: CASSVLSASGELFF. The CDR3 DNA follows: TGTGCCAGCAGTGTGTTGAGCGCAAGCGGGGAGCTGTTTTTT.

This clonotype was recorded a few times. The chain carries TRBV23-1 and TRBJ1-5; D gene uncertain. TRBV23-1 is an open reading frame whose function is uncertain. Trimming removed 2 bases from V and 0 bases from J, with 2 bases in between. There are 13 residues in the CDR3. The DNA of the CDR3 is TGCGCCAGCAGTCAAGATAGCAATCAGCCCCAGCATTTT. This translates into CASSQDSNQPQHF.

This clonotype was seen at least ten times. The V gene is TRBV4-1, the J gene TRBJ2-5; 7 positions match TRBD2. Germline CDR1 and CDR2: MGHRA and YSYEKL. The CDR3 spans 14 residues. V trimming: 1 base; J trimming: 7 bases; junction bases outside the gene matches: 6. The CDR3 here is CASSQARERGTQYF. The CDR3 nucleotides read TGCGCCAGCAGCCAAGCCCGGGAGCGGGGGACCCAGTACTTC.

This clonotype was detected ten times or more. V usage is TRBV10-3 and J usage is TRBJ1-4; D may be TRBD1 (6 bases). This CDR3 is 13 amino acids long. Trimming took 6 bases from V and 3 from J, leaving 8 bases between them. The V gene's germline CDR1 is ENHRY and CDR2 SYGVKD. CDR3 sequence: CAIRGASNEKLFF. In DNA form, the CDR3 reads TGTGCCATCAGGGGGGCCTCTAATGAAAAACTGTTTTTT.

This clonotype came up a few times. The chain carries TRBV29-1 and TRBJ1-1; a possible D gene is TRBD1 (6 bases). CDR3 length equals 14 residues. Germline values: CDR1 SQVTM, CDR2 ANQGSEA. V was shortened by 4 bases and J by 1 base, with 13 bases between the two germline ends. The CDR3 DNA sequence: TGCAGCGTTGTCGGGGGGGGCTGGAACACTGAAGCTTTCTTT. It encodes CSVVGGGWNTEAFF.

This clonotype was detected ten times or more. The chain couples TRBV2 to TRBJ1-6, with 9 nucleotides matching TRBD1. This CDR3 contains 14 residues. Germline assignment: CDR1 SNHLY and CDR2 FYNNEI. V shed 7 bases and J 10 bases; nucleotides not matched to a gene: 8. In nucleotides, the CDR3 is TGTGCCAGCACCGATGGGACAGGGAAATCACCCCTCCACTTT. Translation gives CASTDGTGKSPLHF.

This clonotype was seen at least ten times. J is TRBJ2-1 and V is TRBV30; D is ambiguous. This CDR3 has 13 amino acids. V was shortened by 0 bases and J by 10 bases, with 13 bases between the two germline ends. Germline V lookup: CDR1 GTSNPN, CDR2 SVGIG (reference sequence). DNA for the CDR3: TGTGCCTGGAGTGTACTTCTCTCATCAGAGCAGTTCTTC. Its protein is CAWSVLLSSEQFF. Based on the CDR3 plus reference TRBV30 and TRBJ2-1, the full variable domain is SQTIHQWPATLVQPVGSPLSLECTVEGTSNPNLYWYRQAAGRGLQLLFYSVGIGQISSEVPQNLSASRPQDRQFILSSKKLLLSDSGFYLCAWSVLLSSEQFFGPGTRLTVL.

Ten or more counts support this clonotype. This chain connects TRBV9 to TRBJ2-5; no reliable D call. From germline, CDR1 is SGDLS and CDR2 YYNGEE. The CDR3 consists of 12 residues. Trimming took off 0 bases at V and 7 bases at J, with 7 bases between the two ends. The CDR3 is CASSVGLGTQYF. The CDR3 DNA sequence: TGTGCCAGCAGCGTAGGGTTGGGGACCCAGTACTTC.

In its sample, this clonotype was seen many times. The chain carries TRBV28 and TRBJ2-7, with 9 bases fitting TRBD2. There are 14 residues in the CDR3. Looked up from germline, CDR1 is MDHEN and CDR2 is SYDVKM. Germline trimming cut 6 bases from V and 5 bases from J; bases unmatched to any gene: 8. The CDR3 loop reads CASSDGTSSHEQYF. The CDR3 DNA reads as TGTGCCAGCAGCGACGGGACTAGCAGCCACGAGCAGTACTTC.

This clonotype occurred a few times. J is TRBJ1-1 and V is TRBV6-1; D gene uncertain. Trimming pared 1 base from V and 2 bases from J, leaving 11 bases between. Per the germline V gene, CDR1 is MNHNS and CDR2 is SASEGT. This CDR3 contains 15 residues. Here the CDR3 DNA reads TGTGCCAGCAGTGAAGGCCTAGGTCTTAACACTGAAGCTTTCTTT. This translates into CASSEGLGLNTEAFF.